This T cell receptor (beta chain) came from a study of blood T cell repertoires in COVID-19. Study as a whole: Acute and convalescent COVID-19 specimens originated in the United States, Italy and Spain.

Profiled with immunoSEQ multiplex PCR; TCRdb holds only in-frame clones, not every one. Here the sample spans approximately 170,000 clones, roughly 78% being singletons. CDR3 length: 14 residues. Per the germline V gene, CDR1 is SNHLY and CDR2 is FYNNEI. Trimming at V came to 8 bases and at J to 0 bases, leaving 2 bases not matched to a gene. Across over 20 US areas, participants ranged in age from about 18 to 90 years. The clonotype comes from an older woman in a cohort exposed to, infected with or recovered from COVID-19 (not recorded which). Sequencing was performed on PBMCs or T cells enriched from blood (not recorded which). V gene TRBV2 combines with J gene TRBJ2-2; 8 bases are shared with TRBD2. The CDR3 DNA follows: TGTGCCAGCGGACTAGCAGCGAACACCGGGGAGCTGTTTTTT. Its translation: CASGLAANTGELFF.